This T cell receptor (beta chain) was documented in a study of preoperative IRX-2 immunotherapy in early breast cancer. Using immunoSEQ multiplex PCR, the repertoire was profiled, and TCRdb retains in-frame clones only, with some absent. The sample contains roughly 30,000 clones, around 86% of which appear only once. V lost 7 bases and J 1 base, leaving 10 bases between the germline ends. In germline, CDR1 is MDHEN, CDR2 SYDVKM. CDR3 length: 13 amino acids. In its sample, this clone was seen a few times. Treatment: preoperative locoregional IRX-2 cytokine immunotherapy. This phase Ib study tested locoregional IRX-2 cytokine immunotherapy given before surgery.

This receptor was identified in a human donor with breast cancer. V usage is TRBV28 and J usage is TRBJ1-2; D is unclear. Sequences were derived from lymph node tissue, sampled from a patient treated with IRX-2 immunotherapy. The CDR3 region is CASTALVNYGYTF. The CDR3 DNA follows: TGTGCCAGCACGGCCCTGGTTAACTATGGCTACACCTTC.